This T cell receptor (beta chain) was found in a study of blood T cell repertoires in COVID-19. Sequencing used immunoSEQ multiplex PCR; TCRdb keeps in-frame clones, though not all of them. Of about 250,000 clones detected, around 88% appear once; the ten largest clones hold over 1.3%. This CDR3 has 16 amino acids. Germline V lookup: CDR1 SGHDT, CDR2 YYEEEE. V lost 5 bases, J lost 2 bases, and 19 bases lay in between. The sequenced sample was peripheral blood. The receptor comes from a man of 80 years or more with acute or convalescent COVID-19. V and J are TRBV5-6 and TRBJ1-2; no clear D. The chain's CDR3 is CASRHSWQASNYGYTF. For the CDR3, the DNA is TGTGCCAGCAGGCATTCCTGGCAGGCATCGAACTATGGCTACACCTTC.